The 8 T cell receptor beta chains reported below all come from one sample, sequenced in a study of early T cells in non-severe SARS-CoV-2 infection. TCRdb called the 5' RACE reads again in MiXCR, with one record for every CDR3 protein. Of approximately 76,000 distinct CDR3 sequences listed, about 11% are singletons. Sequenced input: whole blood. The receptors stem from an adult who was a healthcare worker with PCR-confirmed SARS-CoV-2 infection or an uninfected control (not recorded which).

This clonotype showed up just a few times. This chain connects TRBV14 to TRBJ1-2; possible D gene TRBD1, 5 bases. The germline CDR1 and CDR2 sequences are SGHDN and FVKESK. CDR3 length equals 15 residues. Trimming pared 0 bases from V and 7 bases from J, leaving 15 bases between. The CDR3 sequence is CASSQERGTWTGYTF. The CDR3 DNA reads TGTGCCAGCAGCCAAGAACGCGGGACCTGGACTGGCTACACCTTC.

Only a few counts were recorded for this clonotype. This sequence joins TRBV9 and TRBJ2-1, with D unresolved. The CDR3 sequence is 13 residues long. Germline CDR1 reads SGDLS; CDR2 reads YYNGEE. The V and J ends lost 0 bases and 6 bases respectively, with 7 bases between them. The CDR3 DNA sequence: TGTGCCAGCAGCGTAGGGAATATCAATGAGCAGTTCTTC. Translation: CASSVGNINEQFF.

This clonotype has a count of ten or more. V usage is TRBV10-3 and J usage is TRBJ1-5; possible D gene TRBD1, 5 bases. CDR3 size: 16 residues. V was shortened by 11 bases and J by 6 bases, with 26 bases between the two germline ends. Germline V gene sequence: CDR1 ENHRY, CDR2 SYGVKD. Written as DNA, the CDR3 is TGTGCCTCACAAGACGCCGGGACGGCTACCTTTCAGCCCCAGCATTTT. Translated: CASQDAGTATFQPQHF.

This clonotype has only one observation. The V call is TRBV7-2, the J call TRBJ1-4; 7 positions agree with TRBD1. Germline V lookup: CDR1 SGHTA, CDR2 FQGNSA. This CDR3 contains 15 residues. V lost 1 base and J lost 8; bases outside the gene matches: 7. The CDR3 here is CASSLEAGGKEKLFF. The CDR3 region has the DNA TGTGCCAGCAGCTTAGAGGCAGGGGGAAAAGAAAAACTGTTTTTT. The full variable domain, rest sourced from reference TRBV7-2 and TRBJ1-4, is GAGVSQSPSNKVTEKGKDVELRCDPISGHTALYWYRQSLGQGLEFLIYFQGNSAPDKSGLPSDRFSAERTGGSVSTLTIQRTQQEDSAVYLCASSLEAGGKEKLFFGSGTQLSVL.

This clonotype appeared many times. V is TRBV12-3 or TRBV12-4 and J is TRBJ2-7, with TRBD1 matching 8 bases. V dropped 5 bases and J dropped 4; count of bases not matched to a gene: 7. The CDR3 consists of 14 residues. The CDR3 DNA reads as TGTGCCAGCAGTGGCGGGACAGGTTATTACGAGCAGTACTTC. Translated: CASSGGTGYYEQYF.

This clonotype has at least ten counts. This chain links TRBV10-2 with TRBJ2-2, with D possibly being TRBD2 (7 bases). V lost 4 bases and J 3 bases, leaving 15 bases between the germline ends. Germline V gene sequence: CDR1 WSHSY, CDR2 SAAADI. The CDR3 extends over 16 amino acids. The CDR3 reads CASSVGGGAYTGELFF. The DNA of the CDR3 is TGCGCCAGCAGTGTAGGTGGGGGGGCCTACACCGGGGAGCTGTTTTTT.

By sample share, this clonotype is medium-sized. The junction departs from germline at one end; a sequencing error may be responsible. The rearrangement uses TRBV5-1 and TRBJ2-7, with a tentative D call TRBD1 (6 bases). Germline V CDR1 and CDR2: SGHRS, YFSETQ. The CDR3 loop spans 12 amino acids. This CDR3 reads CASSLGGYEQYF. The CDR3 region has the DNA TGTGCCAGCAGCTTAGGGGGCTACGAGCAGTACTTC.

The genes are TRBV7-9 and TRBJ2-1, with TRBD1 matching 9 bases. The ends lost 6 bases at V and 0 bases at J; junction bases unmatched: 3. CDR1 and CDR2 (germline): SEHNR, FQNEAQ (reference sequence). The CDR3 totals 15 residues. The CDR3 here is CASSRDRASYNEQFF. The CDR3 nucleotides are TGTGCCAGCAGTCGGGACAGGGCCTCCTACAATGAGCAGTTCTTC.